The clone carrying this TCR beta chain was counted a single time. The V segment lost 3 bases and the J segment 0 bases; nucleotides outside the gene matches: 0. This CDR3 is 14 amino acids long. Germline V gives CDR1 SGHAT, CDR2 FQNNGV. Assay: immunoSEQ multiplex PCR; the TCRdb copy retains only in-frame clones and omits some. There are about 14,000 clones in the sample; around two fifths occur only once, and about 15% lies in the top ten. The plating included some 200,000 irradiated, violet-dye-labeled stimulator cells together with some 200,000 CFSE-labeled responder cells. This record belongs to a study of graft-versus-host responses after intestinal transplantation. Whole-study context: Every recipient underwent anti-thymocyte globulin induction, then tacrolimus and steroids for roughly 3 years. Study results and limitations: Allografts of one patient group, those with graft-donor T cell macrochimerism, had high graft-versus-host to host-versus-graft clonal ratios. The recipient marrow held GvH clones, and some of them showed up first in ileum or blood.

The gene calls are TRBV11-2 and TRBJ2-7, with 9 bases aligning to TRBD2. The sequence derives from a human patient who received an intestinal transplant. The sample here was alloreactive CD8+ T cells from a mixed lymphocyte reaction culture, taken before intestinal transplant. Documented subset: CFSE-low proliferating T cells sorted from roughly 6-day pre-transplant mixed lymphocyte reaction (GvH or HvG direction). CDR3 sequence (DNA): TGTGCCAGCAGCTTTAGCGGGAGCTCCTACGAGCAGTACTTC. It yields the protein CASSFSGSSYEQYF.